This entry describes one TCR beta chain. This sample was included in a study of blood T cell repertoires in COVID-19. Study-wide context: COVID-19 samples from acute and convalescent phases originated in the United States, Italy and Spain. T cells, B-cell-depleted T cells, or PBMCs supplied cDNA or gDNA.

J gave up 6 bases and V 6 bases, and 14 bases lay outside the gene matches. Germline-derived CDR1 and CDR2 are MNHEY and SVGAGI. This CDR3 is 15 amino acids long. In the study's own analysis: Estimation of nucleated cell counts was performed using reference gene primer amplification. The method was immunoSEQ multiplex PCR; TCRdb's version includes in-frame clones alone and lacks a portion of them. The D gene and trimming were derived from the DNA, and the V and J assignments and clone size from that table. This sample has 150,000 or so clones, with about 79% found just once. The source of this sequence is a woman at least 80 years old with acute or convalescent COVID-19. The sequenced sample was peripheral blood. The chain uses TRBV6-5 and TRBJ2-7; 7 nucleotides agree with TRBD1. CDR3 in amino acids: CASSRTGAKRSEQYF. The CDR3 DNA reads as TGTGCCAGCAGCCGAACAGGGGCCAAAAGAAGCGAGCAGTACTTC.